This is a list of T cell receptor beta chains from one sample in a study of control samples from healthy donors and cancer patients. The table came from immunoSEQ multiplex PCR; TCRdb's copy has only in-frame clones and leaves some out. The sample has about 170,000 clones; roughly 93% are singletons. Sequencing used blood. These TCRs come from a woman in her fifties or sixties in good health. CDR3s include the opening cysteine and the closing phenylalanine or tryptophan. D genes are given only for firm matches. The listing skips clone size in some rows; elsewhere it reads once, few, many or a size class.

clone_size,v_call,j_call,d_call,cdr3_nt,cdr3_aa
-,TRBV30,TRBJ1-1,TRBD1,TGTGCCTGGAGTACAGGGGGCACACGGACTGAAGCTTTCTTT,CAWSTGGTRTEAFF
-,TRBV6-2/TRBV6-3,TRBJ2-5,TRBD2,TGTGCCAGCAGTTACGTAGGACTAGGCGAGACCCAGTACTTC,CASSYVGLGETQYF
-,TRBV20-1,TRBJ2-7,-,TGCAGTGCCAGTGACAGGTACCGGGAGCAGTACTTC,CSASDRYREQYF
-,TRBV6-2/TRBV6-3,TRBJ1-1,-,TGTGCCAGCAGTTCCCTAATGAACACTGAAGCTTTCTTT,CASSSLMNTEAFF
-,TRBV7-2,TRBJ1-5,TRBD1,TGTGCCAGCAGCAGTTTGACAGGGGCCTATAGCAATCAGCCCCAGCATTTT,CASSSLTGAYSNQPQHF
once,TRBV10-3,TRBJ1-3,TRBD1,TGTGCCATCAGAAAGACAGGGGACAACTCTGGAAACACCATATATTTT,CAIRKTGDNSGNTIYF
-,TRBV7-9,TRBJ2-3,TRBD2,TGTGCCAGCAGCTCTTGGGAGGGTGCAGGCAGGGACACAGATACGCAGTATTTT,CASSSWEGAGRDTDTQYF
-,TRBV24-1,TRBJ2-7,-,TGTGCCACCAGTGATGACGGGTACGAGCAGTACTTC,CATSDDGYEQYF
-,TRBV29-1,TRBJ2-7,-,TGCAGCACTCGAGACGGGGGTCCCTACGAGCAGTACTTC,CSTRDGGPYEQYF
-,TRBV12-5,TRBJ1-2,-,TGTGCTAGTGGTTGGGCACCGGGATCCAAGGGCTATGGCTACACCTTC,CASGWAPGSKGYGYTF
-,TRBV15,TRBJ2-3,-,TGTGCCACCAGCAGAGATCACCGCAGCACAGATACGCAGTATTTT,CATSRDHRSTDTQYF
-,TRBV10-3,TRBJ1-6,-,TGTGCCATCAGTGAGGGACCCAATTGGAGCTCCTATAATTCACCCCTCCACTTT,CAISEGPNWSSYNSPLHF
once,TRBV3-1/TRBV3-2,TRBJ1-2,-,TGTGCCAGCAGCCAAGCCCCCGGCAGCGTCTATGGCTACACCTTC,CASSQAPGSVYGYTF
few,TRBV6-5,TRBJ1-6,TRBD1,TGTGCCAGCAGTTCAACAGGGGAGGGTTCACCCCTCCACTTT,CASSSTGEGSPLHF
-,TRBV7-9,TRBJ1-4,-,TGTGCCAGCAGCTTTTCCGCAGACCCAACTAATGAAAAACTGTTTTTT,CASSFSADPTNEKLFF
-,TRBV5-1,TRBJ1-1,-,TGCGCCAGCAGCTTTGGGGTAATTGACACTGAAGCTTTCTTT,CASSFGVIDTEAFF
-,TRBV27,TRBJ1-2,-,TGTGCCAGCAGTACCCACCCGCCGGGGGAGGGCTACACCTTC,CASSTHPPGEGYTF
-,TRBV7-2,TRBJ1-1,TRBD1,TGTGCCAGCAGCCTCGACAGGGGGCATACTGAAGCTTTCTTT,CASSLDRGHTEAFF
-,TRBV5-6,TRBJ2-4,-,TGTGCCAGCAGCCTGGCGGGCATTGCCAAAAACATTCAGTACTTC,CASSLAGIAKNIQYF
-,TRBV27,TRBJ2-1,-,TGTGCCAGCAGTCCCGAGGGGAACGGGATACAGGGTGAGCAGTTCTTC,CASSPEGNGIQGEQFF
-,TRBV6-4,TRBJ1-6,TRBD1,TGTGCCAGCAGTGACTCGAGGGACAGCAATTCACCCCTCCACTTT,CASSDSRDSNSPLHF
-,TRBV4-1,TRBJ1-5,-,TGCGCCAGCAGACGGGAGACAACAACCAGCAATCAGCCCCAGCATTTT,CASRRETTTSNQPQHF
-,TRBV11-2,TRBJ2-7,-,TGTGCCAGCAGCCTCTCCCGTCGGGCTCCACCTCGGTTCGCTGGAGAGCAGTACTTC,CASSLSRRAPPRFAGEQYF
once,TRBV7-2,TRBJ1-2,-,TGTGCCAGCAGCCCGGAACAGGATAACTATGGCTACACCTTC,CASSPEQDNYGYTF
once,TRBV10-1,TRBJ2-1,TRBD2,TGCGCCAGCGGTAGCGGGGGAGTGCAATACAATGAGCAGTTCTTC,CASGSGGVQYNEQFF
-,TRBV5-1,TRBJ2-5,TRBD2,TGCGCCAGCAGCTTGTCGCGGGGGGATCAAGAGACCCAGTACTTC,CASSLSRGDQETQYF
-,TRBV27,TRBJ2-7,TRBD2,TGTGCCAGCAGTCCGGATAGCGGGGGGACCTCCTACGAGCAGTACTTC,CASSPDSGGTSYEQYF
-,TRBV19,TRBJ2-1,-,TGTGCCAGTAGTATATGGGTGAAGGATGAGCAGTTCTTC,CASSIWVKDEQFF
-,TRBV6-6,TRBJ2-7,TRBD1,TGTGCCAGCAGCCGAGAGAGACCGGACAGGATCTCCTACGAGCAGTACTTC,CASSRERPDRISYEQYF
-,TRBV30,TRBJ2-7,TRBD1,TGTGCCTGGAAGACAGGGGGCTACGAGCAGTACTTC,CAWKTGGYEQYF
-,TRBV7-9,TRBJ1-1,-,TGTGCCAGCAGCCGGGTGAACACTGAAGCTTTCTTT,CASSRVNTEAFF
-,TRBV27,TRBJ2-7,-,TGTGCCAGCAGTTCTCGACAGACCCACGAGCAGTACTTC,CASSSRQTHEQYF
once,TRBV5-1,TRBJ1-2,TRBD1,TGCGCCAGCAGATCGGGACAGGGTAGCTACACCTTC,CASRSGQGSYTF
-,TRBV18,TRBJ1-2,-,TGTGCCAGCTCCCCCCCGTTGGCGGAGAACTATGGCTACACCTTC,CASSPPLAENYGYTF
-,TRBV19,TRBJ1-2,TRBD1,TGTGCCAGTAGTACCCGGGACAGACGAACCTATGGCTACACCTTC,CASSTRDRRTYGYTF
-,TRBV19,TRBJ2-7,TRBD1,TGTGCCAGTAGTCTGACAGGGGGTTACGAGCAGTACTTC,CASSLTGGYEQYF
-,TRBV6-1,TRBJ1-2,-,TGTGCCAGCAGTGAAGGGAGTTCTCTTGAGGGCTACACCTTC,CASSEGSSLEGYTF
-,TRBV5-1,TRBJ1-2,-,TGCGCCAGCAGCGTGGTCCCAGGAGATGGCTATGGCTACACCTTC,CASSVVPGDGYGYTF
-,TRBV7-3,TRBJ2-3,-,TGTGCCAGCAGCCCCGGGACGTCTACAGATACGCAGTATTTT,CASSPGTSTDTQYF
-,TRBV7-8,TRBJ1-4,TRBD1,TGTGCCAGCAGCTTACGGGACAGGGGTGAAAAACTGTTTTTT,CASSLRDRGEKLFF
-,TRBV5-1,TRBJ1-3,-,TGCGCCAGCAGCCCCCTAGTGTCCTCTGGAAACACCATATATTTT,CASSPLVSSGNTIYF
-,TRBV10-3,TRBJ2-3,-,TGTGCCATCAGTTACCCCCTGGCAGATACGCAGTATTTT,CAISYPLADTQYF
-,TRBV3-1/TRBV3-2,TRBJ2-7,-,TGTGCCAGCAGCCTCCAGGGAGGCGAGCAGTACTTC,CASSLQGGEQYF
-,TRBV9,TRBJ2-5,-,TGTGCCAGCAGCTCCCAGATGGGACGGCAAGAGACCCAGTACTTC,CASSSQMGRQETQYF
-,TRBV5-1,TRBJ1-3,TRBD1,TGCGCCAGCAGCCCGACAGGGTCTGGAAACACCATATATTTT,CASSPTGSGNTIYF
-,TRBV5-1,TRBJ2-7,-,TGCGCCAGCAGCTTGACAGGTGATCCCTACGAGCAGTACTTC,CASSLTGDPYEQYF
-,TRBV12-3/TRBV12-4,TRBJ1-1,-,TGTGCCAGCAGTTCCGGGTCAGCTAAAGCTTTCTTT,CASSSGSAKAFF